This T cell receptor beta chain stems from a study of OX40 agonist ivuxolimab in advanced cancers. Study information: Clinicians treated patients with ivuxolimab, an agonistic anti-OX40 (CD134) antibody. Recorded diagnoses for dose-escalation patients were hepatocellular carcinoma, melanoma, renal cell or head and neck cancer. Aged roughly 23 to 80 with a mean of approximately 60 years, they were about 83% male. General study results and limits: Doses of 0.1 to 3.0 mg/kg were accompanied by clonal expansion of CD4+ and CD8+ blood T cells by week 6.

V was cut by 5 bases and J by 2 bases, with 9 bases left in between. The germline V gene has CDR1 LNHDA and CDR2 SQIVND (reference sequence). The CDR3 has 14 amino acids. Data came from immunoSEQ multiplex PCR; TCRdb stores just in-frame clones and leaves some out. The repertoire includes about 62,000 clones, 80% to 95% of them detected once, and about an eighth sits in the top ten. In regard to this clone: The antigen remains undetermined.

The chain has TRBV19 and TRBJ2-2; weak D call: TRBD1 (5 bases). The sample was CD4+ or CD8+ T cells sorted from blood, taken in a trial of the OX40 agonist ivuxolimab. The sequence was obtained from an adult with an advanced solid tumor such as melanoma, head and neck, liver or kidney cancer. The CDR3 protein is CASSWGRNTGELFF. The DNA of the CDR3 is TGTGCCAGTAGTTGGGGCAGAAACACCGGGGAGCTGTTTTTT.